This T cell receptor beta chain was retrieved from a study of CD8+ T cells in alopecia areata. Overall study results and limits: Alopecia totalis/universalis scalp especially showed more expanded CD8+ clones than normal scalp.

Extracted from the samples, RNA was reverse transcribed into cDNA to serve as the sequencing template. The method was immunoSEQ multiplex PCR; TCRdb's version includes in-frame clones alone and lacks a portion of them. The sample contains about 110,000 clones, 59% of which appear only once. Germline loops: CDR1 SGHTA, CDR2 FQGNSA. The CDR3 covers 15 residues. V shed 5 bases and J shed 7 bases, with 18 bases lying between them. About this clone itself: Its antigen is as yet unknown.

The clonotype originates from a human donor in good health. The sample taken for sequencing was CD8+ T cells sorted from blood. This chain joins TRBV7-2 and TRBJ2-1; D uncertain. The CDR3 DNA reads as TGTGCCAGCAGCGTAGGCCCTCCCTCTGGGAATGAGCAGTTCTTC. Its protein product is CASSVGPPSGNEQFF.